These 7 T cell receptor beta chains originate from one sample sequenced in a study of blood T cell repertoires in COVID-19. Method: immunoSEQ multiplex PCR; TCRdb's copy keeps in-frame clones and lacks some. Here the sample spans about 220,000 clones, around 80% being singletons. Sequenced sample: peripheral blood. The receptors shown here come from a human donor in a cohort sampled during active COVID-19.

Only a few counts were recorded for this clone. This chain uses TRBV19 with TRBJ2-7; the D is unclear. V dropped 5 bases and J dropped 6 bases, with 17 bases sitting between them. Germline CDR1 LNHDA, CDR2 SQIVND (reference sequence). The CDR3 spans 14 residues. The CDR3 region is CASSFKSGSGEQYF. The CDR3 DNA reads TGTGCCAGTAGTTTCAAATCCGGGTCTGGCGAGCAGTACTTC.

This sequence joins TRBV7-2 and TRBJ2-5; 8 bases match TRBD2. CDR1 and CDR2 from the germline V gene are SGHTA and FQGNSA. The CDR3 is made up of 17 amino acids. Trimming cost V 5 bases and J 9 bases; bases outside gene matches: 20. This CDR3 is CASSPGGGLASGGAQYF. The CDR3 DNA sequence: TGTGCCAGCAGCCCAGGCGGGGGGCTAGCCTCCGGCGGGGCCCAGTACTTC.

This clone was counted only a few times. The chain employs TRBV29-1 and TRBJ1-5; D ambiguous. Per germline, CDR1 SQVTM and CDR2 ANQGSEA. The CDR3 is made up of 13 amino acids. V lost 3 bases to trimming and J lost 4 bases, with 10 bases between them. The chain's CDR3 is CSVEAGLNQPQHF. CDR3 nucleotide sequence: TGCAGCGTTGAGGCGGGATTAAATCAGCCCCAGCATTTT.

The chain couples TRBV7-9 to TRBJ2-7, with TRBD2 matching over 7 bases. The CDR3 has 13 amino acids. With 11 bases clipped from V and 0 bases from J, the junction kept 7 bases outside the gene matches. The germline V gene encodes CDR1 SEHNR and CDR2 FQNEAQ (reference sequence). CDR3 bases: TGTGCCCTTAACGGGGGGAACTCCTACGAGCAGTACTTC. It yields the protein CALNGGNSYEQYF.

The chain is built from TRBV6-2 or TRBV6-3 and TRBJ2-2, with 9 bases that match TRBD1. The J segment lost 7 bases and the V segment lost 6 bases, leaving 12 bases of the junction unmatched. Germline V lookup: CDR1 MNHEY, CDR2 SVGEGT. This CDR3 is 16 amino acids long. The CDR3 DNA is TGTGCCAGCAGCACCCTGGACAGGGGAGAGGTCGGGGAGCTGTTTTTT. Residues: CASSTLDRGEVGELFF.

The gene calls are TRBV5-6 and TRBJ2-3, with TRBD2 matching over 7 bases. Germline CDR1 is SGHDT and CDR2 is YYEEEE. Germline trimming cut 3 bases from V and 2 bases from J; bases unmatched to any gene: 3. The CDR3 runs 14 residues. The DNA for the CDR3 is TGTGCCAGCAGCTCGGGACTAAACACAGATACGCAGTATTTT. It specifies CASSSGLNTDTQYF.

CDR3 nucleotide sequence: TGTGCCAGTAGCCTGACAGGTTTCTATCAGCCCCAGCATTTT. Its translation: CASSLTGFYQPQHF. The rearrangement links TRBV19 to TRBJ1-5; a weak D match, TRBD1 (6 bases). Trimming pared 6 bases from V and 5 bases from J, leaving 14 bases between. CDR1 and CDR2 (germline): LNHDA, SQIVND (reference sequence). This CDR3 comprises 14 residues.